The entry below describes one TCR beta chain. The assay was immunoSEQ multiplex PCR, and TCRdb's table has in-frame clones only and misses some. The data hold approximately 31,000 clones, with over 95% observed a single time. The record originates from a study of T cells in tuberculosis. Trimming left V 0 bases short and J 10 bases short, with 10 bases between. The CDR3 consists of 13 residues. Germline V gives CDR1 MGHRA, CDR2 YSYEKL. The receptor was isolated from a donor between 10 and 35 years old with latent tuberculosis or without tuberculosis infection. The J gene is TRBJ2-1, the V gene TRBV4-1; unclear D gene. The material sequenced was PBMCs. CDR3 region: CASSQETTREQFF. In DNA, the CDR3 is TGCGCCAGCAGCCAAGAGACGACGCGGGAGCAGTTCTTC.